The 10 T cell receptor beta chains reported below all come from one sample, sequenced in a study of T cells after yellow fever vaccination. TCRdb fed the 5' RACE reads into MiXCR, producing one record per CDR3 protein. Of about 330,000 distinct CDR3 sequences listed, around 7.3% are singletons. The input for sequencing was PBMCs, taken roughly 45 days after the first yellow fever vaccination. The receptors were gathered from a man between 18 and 35 years old who received the YFV17D yellow fever vaccine.

A few counts support this clonotype. This rearrangement joins TRBV7-9 to TRBJ1-4, with D maybe TRBD1 (6 bases). Germline CDR1 SEHNR, CDR2 FQNEAQ (reference sequence). The CDR3 has 15 residues. V was clipped by 6 bases and J by 0 bases, with 11 bases between them. The CDR3 loop reads CASSWDTATNEKLFF. The CDR3 DNA follows: TGTGCCAGCAGTTGGGACACGGCAACTAATGAAAAACTGTTTTTT.

This clonotype was counted only a few times. V usage is TRBV11-2 and J usage is TRBJ1-2; possibly TRBD1 for D (5 bases). The V and J ends lost 5 bases and 4 bases respectively, with 11 bases between them. Germline V gene sequence: CDR1 SGHAT, CDR2 FQNNGV. The CDR3 is 13 amino acids. CDR3 nucleotide sequence: TGTGCCAGCAGCGTTTCAGGGAGCTATGGCTACACCTTC. Translated, it gives CASSVSGSYGYTF.

This chain joins TRBV12-3 or TRBV12-4 and TRBJ2-7; D is unclear. This CDR3 contains 14 residues. Trimming took 6 bases from V and 2 from J, leaving 14 bases between them. The CDR3 DNA sequence: TGTGCCAGCAGCCCCAGAGTTGGGGCCTACGAGCAGTACTTC. Amino acids: CASSPRVGAYEQYF.

The chain couples TRBV9 to TRBJ2-3; D is possibly TRBD2 (5 bases). The CDR3 is 12 residues long. The germline gives CDR1 SGDLS, CDR2 YYNGEE. The V end lost 4 bases, the J end lost 5 bases, and 8 bases lay between the germline ends. CDR3 coding DNA: TGTGCCAGCAGCCGGGGTGAAGATACGCAGTATTTT. Translating gives CASSRGEDTQYF.

This clonotype came up a few times. This chain links TRBV20-1 with TRBJ2-7; the match to TRBD2 covers 14 bases. V dropped 0 bases and J dropped 7; count of bases not matched to a gene: 11. The CDR3 totals 17 residues. Looked up from germline, CDR1 is DFQATT and CDR2 is SNEGSKA (reference sequence). CDR3 coding DNA: TGCAGTGCTAGAGATCGAGGGACTAGCGGGGGCTGGAGGGAGCAGTACGTC. The encoded protein is CSARDRGTSGGWREQYV.

CDR3 coding DNA: TGTGCCAGCAGCCCTGACACAAACCGATTCTACGAGCAGTACTTC. Its translation: CASSPDTNRFYEQYF. The chain uses TRBV7-2 and TRBJ2-7, with D unclear. This CDR3 comprises 15 residues. V lost 5 bases and J lost 3, with 17 bases in between. Germline values: CDR1 SGHTA, CDR2 FQGNSA. Drawing the rest from reference TRBV7-2 and TRBJ2-7, the complete variable domain is GAGVSQSPSNKVTEKGKDVELRCDPISGHTALYWYRQSLGQGLEFLIYFQGNSAPDKSGLPSDRFSAERTGGSVSTLTIQRTQQEDSAVYLCASSPDTNRFYEQYFGPGTRLTVT.

This clonotype turned up a few times. The chain joins TRBV4-2 to TRBJ1-6, with D hard to call. The CDR3 sequence is 16 residues long. Germline V gene data show CDR1 as LGHNA and CDR2 as YNFKEQ. The V and J ends lost 2 bases and 7 bases respectively, with 15 bases between them. CDR3 nucleotides: TGTGCCAGCAGCCAAATGGGAGGTTGGGAGAATTCACCCCTCCACTTT. As protein: CASSQMGGWENSPLHF.

A remark on this clonotype: The junction departs from germline at one end; a sequencing error may be responsible. This chain joins TRBV20-1 and TRBJ1-5; 7 nucleotides match TRBD1. Germline CDR1 DFQATT, CDR2 SNEGSKA (reference sequence). The CDR3 has 16 residues. As DNA, the CDR3 is TGCTGTGCGAGAGACAGGGTCCTCAACTACAATCAGCCCCAGCATTTT. This codes for CCARDRVLNYNQPQHF.

This clonotype was recorded many times. The chain recombines TRBV6-5 with TRBJ2-2; TRBD2 matches 8 bases. Germline V gene lookup returns CDR1 MNHEY and CDR2 SVGAGI. V gave up 10 bases and J gave up 2 bases; unmatched junction bases: 9. The CDR3 loop spans 15 amino acids. DNA for the CDR3: TGTGCCAAGGGACGGCGGGGGGATAACACCGGGGAGCTGTTTTTT. Its protein is CAKGRRGDNTGELFF.

This clonotype turned up a few times. V and J are TRBV6-5 and TRBJ1-4; no clear D. This CDR3 has 15 residues. Germline V lookup: CDR1 MNHEY, CDR2 SVGAGI. With 2 bases removed from V and 4 bases from J, the gap between germline ends came to 11 bases. CDR3 sequence: CASSYKSQLNEKLFF. The CDR3 nucleotides are TGTGCCAGCAGTTACAAGAGCCAGCTTAATGAAAAACTGTTTTTT.